Listed here are 28 T cell receptor beta chains from one sample, sequenced in a study of blood T cell repertoires in COVID-19. The table came from immunoSEQ multiplex PCR; TCRdb's copy has only in-frame clones and leaves some out. The data show some 200,000 clones, with 80% to 90% seen just once and around 7.3% held by the top ten. The sequenced sample was peripheral blood. These receptors were obtained from a woman aged 50 to 60 with active or convalescent COVID-19.

This clone was observed once. The V call is TRBV7-2, the J call TRBJ2-5; D perhaps matches TRBD2 (6 bases). The germline CDR1 and CDR2 sequences are SGHTA and FQGNSA. Trimming shortened V by 1 base and J by 4 bases, and 16 bases separated the two germline ends. The CDR3 runs to 16 residues. The CDR3 protein is CASSLDGLRDRETQYF. CDR3 coding DNA: TGTGCCAGCAGCTTAGATGGACTAAGAGACAGAGAGACCCAGTACTTC.

The rearrangement joins TRBV5-4 to TRBJ2-7, with 7 bases that match TRBD1. With V trimmed by 3 bases and J by 1 base, 1 base remained unmatched. Germline CDR1 reads SGHNT; CDR2 reads YYREEE (reference sequence). The CDR3 covers 13 residues. The CDR3 protein is CASSSTGSYEQYF. CDR3 DNA: TGTGCCAGCAGCTCGACAGGGTCCTACGAGCAGTACTTC.

The count of this clone is one. The chain joins TRBV5-1 to TRBJ2-1; D is uncertain. The CDR3 spans 12 residues. V lost 0 bases and J lost 6, with 4 bases in between. Germline lookup yields CDR1 SGHRS and CDR2 YFSETQ. CDR3 sequence reads: CASSLAVNEQFF. The CDR3 region has the DNA TGCGCCAGCAGCTTGGCGGTCAATGAGCAGTTCTTC.

The gene calls are TRBV28 and TRBJ1-5, with unresolved D. Germline V gives CDR1 MDHEN, CDR2 SYDVKM. The CDR3 has 12 residues. The V end lost 5 bases, the J end lost 4 bases, and 6 bases lay between the germline ends. CDR3 protein: CASSLRNQPQHF. The CDR3 DNA sequence: TGTGCCAGCAGTCTACGGAATCAGCCCCAGCATTTT.

J is TRBJ2-5 and V is TRBV29-1; 8 nucleotides line up with TRBD2. Germline V lookup: CDR1 SQVTM, CDR2 ANQGSEA. Trimming cost V 3 bases and J 5 bases; bases outside gene matches: 8. The CDR3 consists of 14 residues. CDR3 DNA sequence: TGCAGCGTTGATTTAGCGGGGTATGCGGAGACCCAGTACTTC. Residues: CSVDLAGYAETQYF.

V gene TRBV28 combines with J gene TRBJ2-1, with 8 bases identical to TRBD2. The CDR3 covers 16 residues. Per the germline V gene, CDR1 is MDHEN and CDR2 is SYDVKM. The V and J ends lost 4 bases and 1 base, in that order; junction bases with no gene match: 6. The chain's CDR3 is CASSSHLAGSYNEQFF. The CDR3 region has the DNA TGTGCCAGCAGTTCACACCTAGCGGGTTCCTACAATGAGCAGTTCTTC. The whole variable domain, filled in from reference TRBV28 and TRBJ2-1, reads DVKVTQSSRYLVKRTGEKVFLECVQDMDHENMFWYRQDPGLGLRLIYFSYDVKMKEKGDIPEGYSVSREKKERFSLILESASTNQTSMYLCASSSHLAGSYNEQFFGPGTRLTVL.

The chain is built from TRBV11-2 and TRBJ1-1; D perhaps matches TRBD1 (5 bases). The CDR3 is 15 amino acids. Per the germline V gene, CDR1 is SGHAT and CDR2 is FQNNGV. Trimming shortened V by 4 bases and J by 1 base, and 13 bases separated the two germline ends. The CDR3: CASSSPWGGNTEAFF. The CDR3 coding sequence is TGTGCCAGCAGCTCCCCTTGGGGGGGGAACACTGAAGCTTTCTTT.

The chain couples TRBV2 to TRBJ1-1; D ambiguous. This CDR3 contains 14 residues. Germline-derived CDR1 and CDR2 are SNHLY and FYNNEI. Deletions cut 7 bases from V and 0 bases from J, with 12 bases between. CDR3 coding DNA: TGTGCCAGCATGTTTGAGGTTTTGAACACTGAAGCTTTCTTT. Residues: CASMFEVLNTEAFF. Together with reference TRBV2 and TRBJ1-1, the CDR3 gives the full variable domain: EPEVTQTPSHQVTQMGQEVILRCVPISNHLYFYWYRQILGQKVEFLVSFYNNEISEKSEIFDDQFSVERPDGSNFTLKIRSTKLEDSAMYFCASMFEVLNTEAFFGQGTRLTVV.

This chain links TRBV5-6 with TRBJ2-7, with 10 bases fitting TRBD1. The trim removed 8 bases at V and 5 bases at J, leaving 13 bases unmatched. This CDR3 spans 15 amino acids. The V gene's germline CDR1 is SGHDT and CDR2 YYEEEE. The CDR3 here is CASDTGGDRGNEQYV. The CDR3 DNA reads as TGTGCCAGTGACACTGGGGGGGACAGGGGTAACGAGCAGTACGTC.

The chain uses TRBV28 and TRBJ2-1; possibly TRBD1 for D (6 bases). The germline V gene has CDR1 MDHEN and CDR2 SYDVKM. The CDR3 is 15 residues long. V lost 3 bases to trimming and J lost 1 base, with 10 bases between them. CDR3 protein: CASSLGAGSYNEQFF. The CDR3 region has the DNA TGTGCCAGCAGTTTGGGGGCCGGATCCTACAATGAGCAGTTCTTC.

The V gene is TRBV15, the J gene TRBJ1-4; 8 positions match TRBD1. J lost 4 bases, V lost 2 bases, and 6 bases had no gene match. Germline V gene sequence: CDR1 LNHNV, CDR2 YYDKDF (reference sequence). The CDR3 is 16 residues long. The CDR3 loop is CATSRITGGYNEKLFF. In DNA form, the CDR3 reads TGTGCCACCAGCAGAATTACAGGGGGATATAATGAAAAACTGTTTTTT.

Points on this clone: At one end the junction does not follow the germline gene, possibly because of a read error. The chain carries TRBV6-1 and TRBJ2-7; 7 bases align to TRBD1. Looked up from germline, CDR1 is MNHNS and CDR2 is SASEGT. The CDR3 runs 11 residues. In DNA form, the CDR3 reads TGTGCCAGCAGTGAAGCCCGACAGGGCGATTTC. This gives the protein CASSEARQGDF.

V usage is TRBV19 and J usage is TRBJ1-1; D unresolved. Trimming removed 5 bases from V and 0 bases from J, with 7 bases in between. The CDR3 is 13 amino acids. The germline V gene encodes CDR1 LNHDA and CDR2 SQIVND (reference sequence). CDR3 nucleotide sequence: TGTGCCAGTAGTTATCAGTTGAACACTGAAGCTTTCTTT. Encoded protein: CASSYQLNTEAFF.

V and J are TRBV2 and TRBJ1-6; a weak D match, TRBD1 (6 bases). Germline lookup yields CDR1 SNHLY and CDR2 FYNNEI. This CDR3 is built from 15 residues. V lost 2 bases and J lost 10, with 15 bases in between. For the CDR3, the DNA is TGTGCCAGCAGTGAAATGGCCAGGGGTCAATCACCCCTCCACTTT. Protein sequence: CASSEMARGQSPLHF. The full variable domain, completed using reference TRBV2 and TRBJ1-6, is EPEVTQTPSHQVTQMGQEVILRCVPISNHLYFYWYRQILGQKVEFLVSFYNNEISEKSEIFDDQFSVERPDGSNFTLKIRSTKLEDSAMYFCASSEMARGQSPLHFGNGTRLTVT.

This rearrangement joins TRBV6-5 to TRBJ1-1; D uncertain. Germline CDR1 MNHEY, CDR2 SVGAGI. V lost 2 bases, J lost 9 bases, and 13 bases lay in between. The length of the CDR3 is 13 residues. The CDR3, as DNA: TGTGCCAGCAGTTACCCTCCCCCGGGTAAAGCTTTCTTT. This gives the protein CASSYPPPGKAFF.

The DNA for the CDR3 is TGCGCCAGCAGGTCTAGGGGGCCAACTAATGAAAAACTGTTTTTT. Its translation is CASRSRGPTNEKLFF. This chain joins TRBV4-1 and TRBJ1-4; 7 bases are shared with TRBD1. Germline lookup yields CDR1 MGHRA and CDR2 YSYEKL. J lost 0 bases, V lost 6 bases, and 4 bases had no gene match. The CDR3 length is 15 residues.

The chain has TRBV7-9 and TRBJ2-7; 9 bases match TRBD1. J gave up 2 bases and V 3 bases, and 11 bases lay outside the gene matches. Looked up from germline, CDR1 is SEHNR and CDR2 is FQNEAQ (reference sequence). The CDR3 length is 17 residues. Here the CDR3 DNA reads TGTGCCAGCAGCTTTATTGTCACAGGGGGCCTTGCCTACGAGCAGTACTTC. It yields the protein CASSFIVTGGLAYEQYF.

This chain joins TRBV9 and TRBJ2-7, with a possible D match to TRBD2 (5 bases). The V end lost 3 bases, the J end lost 7 bases, and 17 bases lay between the germline ends. The CDR3 consists of 14 residues. Germline V gives CDR1 SGDLS, CDR2 YYNGEE. The chain's CDR3 is CASSATLPGKEQYF. CDR3 bases: TGTGCCAGCAGCGCGACTCTTCCGGGGAAAGAGCAGTACTTC. Full variable domain (rest looked up from reference TRBV9 and TRBJ2-7): DSGVTQTPKHLITATGQRVTLRCSPRSGDLSVYWYQQSLDQGLQFLIQYYNGEERAKGNILERFSAQQFPDLHSELNLSSLELGDSALYFCASSATLPGKEQYFGPGTRLTVT.

The chain couples TRBV19 to TRBJ1-5; tentative D call: TRBD1 (5 bases). Per the germline V gene, CDR1 is LNHDA and CDR2 is SQIVND (reference sequence). Trimming took 10 bases from V and 2 from J, leaving 9 bases between them. CDR3 length: 12 amino acids. CDR3 sequence (DNA): TGTGCCACAGGGTTGGGCAATCAGCCCCAGCATTTT. Residues: CATGLGNQPQHF.

The chain combines TRBV5-1 with TRBJ2-5; 8 nucleotides agree with TRBD1. J gave up 2 bases and V 3 bases, and 3 bases lay outside the gene matches. The CDR3 totals 14 residues. CDR1 and CDR2 (germline): SGHRS, YFSETQ. The CDR3 sequence: CASSSQGGQETQYF. DNA for the CDR3: TGCGCCAGCAGCTCACAGGGGGGACAAGAGACCCAGTACTTC.

A note on this clone: The same CDR3 can be traced to other DNA sequences in this sample. The V call is TRBV19, the J call TRBJ2-2; D unclear. The CDR3 totals 13 residues. V lost 0 bases to trimming and J lost 5 bases, with 4 bases between them. Germline V CDR1 and CDR2: LNHDA, SQIVND (reference sequence). In DNA form, the CDR3 reads TGTGCCAGTAGTATAGACGGGACCGGGGAGCTGTTTTTT. It translates to CASSIDGTGELFF.

J is TRBJ1-1 and V is TRBV28; tentative D call: TRBD1 (5 bases). Germline CDR1 reads MDHEN; CDR2 reads SYDVKM. V lost 8 bases and J 0 bases, leaving 13 bases between the germline ends. The CDR3 totals 14 residues. CDR3 in DNA: TGTGCCAGCGGGGTTGGGGCCTTGAACACTGAAGCTTTCTTT. Translation: CASGVGALNTEAFF.

This rearrangement joins TRBV28 to TRBJ1-2; TRBD1 aligns across 7 bases. The ends lost 7 bases at V and 2 bases at J; junction bases unmatched: 7. CDR3 length: 14 amino acids. Germline CDR1 and CDR2: MDHEN and SYDVKM. The CDR3 loop is CASTRDRRNYGYTF. The CDR3 coding sequence is TGTGCCAGCACAAGGGACAGAAGGAACTATGGCTACACCTTC.

The V gene is TRBV12-3 or TRBV12-4, the J gene TRBJ2-5; D is possibly TRBD2 (6 bases). With 8 bases removed from V and 7 bases from J, the gap between germline ends came to 14 bases. This CDR3 region has 12 residues. The CDR3 DNA sequence: TGTGCCAGCCGGAGGGAAATCGGGACCCAGTACTTC. Amino acid sequence: CASRREIGTQYF.

This clone was recorded many times. The V call is TRBV5-1, the J call TRBJ2-1; 8 bases match TRBD2. Looked up from germline, CDR1 is SGHRS and CDR2 is YFSETQ. Trimming at V came to 0 bases and at J to 10 bases, leaving 12 bases not matched to a gene. This CDR3 has 16 residues. Here the CDR3 reads CASSLAPAGDVGEQFF. The DNA of the CDR3 is TGCGCCAGCAGCTTGGCCCCAGCGGGAGATGTAGGCGAGCAGTTCTTC.

The rearrangement links TRBV27 to TRBJ1-2; perhaps TRBD1 as D (5 bases). The CDR3 is made up of 16 amino acids. Per germline, CDR1 MNHEY and CDR2 SMNVEV (reference sequence). V shed 2 bases and J shed 2 bases, with 15 bases lying between them. The CDR3 DNA is TGTGCCAGCAGTTTAAGGGGCAGGCGGGAAAACTATGGCTACACCTTC. Translated: CASSLRGRRENYGYTF.

The rearrangement links TRBV7-9 to TRBJ2-3, with D maybe TRBD1 (6 bases). The CDR3 runs to 17 residues. Trimming left V 4 bases short and J 3 bases short, with 20 bases between. Germline V gives CDR1 SEHNR, CDR2 FQNEAQ (reference sequence). Written as DNA, the CDR3 is TGTGCCAGCAGCTCTTATGTACAGGGCTGGGATACAGATACGCAGTATTTT. Its translation: CASSSYVQGWDTDTQYF.

This clone was detected only a few times. The chain has TRBV27 and TRBJ2-2, with TRBD1 matching 8 bases. Germline V gene lookup returns CDR1 MNHEY and CDR2 SMNVEV (reference sequence). The CDR3 covers 14 residues. The J segment lost 4 bases and the V segment lost 7 bases, leaving 5 bases of the junction unmatched. The CDR3 DNA is TGTGCCAGCAATGGACAGGGACTCACCGGGGAGCTGTTTTTT. This gives the protein CASNGQGLTGELFF.